One sample yielded the 15 T cell receptor beta chains listed below, sequenced in a study of T cell repertoires in cytomegalovirus infection. Each CDR3 protein gets one entry after TCRdb re-called the reads with MiXCR. The sample holds 480,000 or so distinct CDR3 sequences; around 11% are singletons and the top ten take around 9.6%. Material for sequencing was PBMCs. Receptors were obtained from a human donor in good health (CMV status not recorded). Some clones in this sample may be carry-over from other donors' samples.

This clonotype was recorded at least ten times. The rearrangement uses TRBV7-9 and TRBJ2-2; a weak D match, TRBD1 (6 bases). V lost 1 base, J lost 1 base, and 10 bases lay in between. The CDR3 extends over 16 amino acids. Germline loops: CDR1 SEHNR, CDR2 FQNEAQ (reference sequence). The CDR3 is CASSLGHRENTGELFF. The CDR3 coding sequence is TGTGCCAGCAGCTTAGGACACAGGGAGAACACCGGGGAGCTGTTTTTT.

This clonotype was detected a few times. V is TRBV6-6 and J is TRBJ1-2; D gene uncertain. Germline CDR1 is MNHNY and CDR2 is SVGAGI (reference sequence). Between the trimmed V and J ends, which lost 2 bases and 8 bases, there was a span of 12 bases. The CDR3 extends over 13 amino acids. In DNA, the CDR3 is TGTGCCAGCAGTTACGAGGGAAATTCGGGCTACACCTTC. Amino acid sequence: CASSYEGNSGYTF.

This clonotype was counted many times. The chain is built from TRBV5-5 and TRBJ2-3; a weak D match, TRBD2 (5 bases). V shed 1 base and J shed 4 bases, with 13 bases lying between them. The CDR3 runs to 15 residues. Germline assignment: CDR1 SGHKS and CDR2 YYEKEE (reference sequence). The CDR3 loop reads CASSLLSGRADTQYF. CDR3 nucleotides: TGTGCCAGCAGCTTGCTGAGCGGAAGAGCAGATACGCAGTATTTT.

This clonotype was detected many times. The DNA of the CDR3 is TGTGCCAGCAGTTTAAACGTAGGAAAAGGGACAGATACGCAGTATTTT. Its translation is CASSLNVGKGTDTQYF. This sequence joins TRBV28 and TRBJ2-3; D remains ambiguous. Germline assignment: CDR1 MDHEN and CDR2 SYDVKM. The CDR3 has 16 amino acids. V was cut by 2 bases and J by 3 bases, with 15 bases left in between.

A note on this clonotype: Germline and junction disagree at one end, which may indicate a read error. The chain couples TRBV9 to TRBJ1-3; perhaps TRBD1 as D (5 bases). This CDR3 contains 17 residues. CDR1 is SGDLS and CDR2 is YYNGEE in the germline V gene. This CDR3 reads CASSVGGDGFSGNTLYF. Written as DNA, the CDR3 is TGTGCCAGCAGCGTGGGGGGGGACGGCTTCTCTGGAAACACCTTATATTTT.

This rearrangement joins TRBV28 to TRBJ1-5, with D tentatively TRBD1 (6 bases). Germline lookup yields CDR1 MDHEN and CDR2 SYDVKM. V was shortened by 4 bases and J by 5 bases, with 15 bases between the two germline ends. There are 15 residues in the CDR3. CDR3 protein: CASSSIDQGYQPQHF. CDR3 DNA sequence: TGTGCCAGCAGTTCCATAGATCAGGGGTATCAGCCCCAGCATTTT. Complete variable domain (other parts from reference TRBV28 and TRBJ1-5): DVKVTQSSRYLVKRTGEKVFLECVQDMDHENMFWYRQDPGLGLRLIYFSYDVKMKEKGDIPEGYSVSREKKERFSLILESASTNQTSMYLCASSSIDQGYQPQHFGDGTRLSIL.

The rearrangement links TRBV12-3 or TRBV12-4 to TRBJ2-7, with 10 bases that match TRBD2. The trim removed 5 bases at V and 7 bases at J, leaving 2 bases unmatched. CDR3 length: 12 amino acids. CDR3 residues: CASSQGLAEQYF. The CDR3 DNA is TGTGCCAGCAGTCAGGGACTAGCGGAGCAGTACTTC.

The chain recombines TRBV29-1 with TRBJ2-5; D may be TRBD2 (5 bases). V was cut by 3 bases and J by 2 bases, with 10 bases left in between. The germline V gene has CDR1 SQVTM and CDR2 ANQGSEA. This CDR3 is 13 amino acids long. Here the CDR3 DNA reads TGCAGCGTTGAGGAGCGGCCTCAAGAGACCCAGTACTTC. As protein: CSVEERPQETQYF.

This clonotype was recorded a few times. The chain recombines TRBV9 with TRBJ2-4; TRBD2 might be the D (6 bases). Trimming stripped 4 bases from V and 4 bases from J, with 12 bases between. Germline V lookup: CDR1 SGDLS, CDR2 YYNGEE. The CDR3 consists of 14 residues. The chain's CDR3 is CASSPRLDKNIQYF. CDR3 sequence (DNA): TGTGCCAGCAGCCCCAGACTAGATAAAAACATTCAGTACTTC.

CDR3 in DNA: TGTGCCAGTAGTATACAGGGTTTCACTGAAGCTTTCTTT. Translating gives CASSIQGFTEAFF. The gene calls are TRBV27 and TRBJ1-1, with D possibly matching TRBD1 (6 bases). CDR3 length: 13 residues. CDR1 is MNHEY and CDR2 is SMNVEV in the germline V gene (reference sequence). Trimming shortened V by 9 bases and J by 4 bases, and 15 bases separated the two germline ends.

This clonotype was found a few times. This sequence joins TRBV19 and TRBJ2-1; 10 bases map to TRBD2. This CDR3 has 15 amino acids. J lost 10 bases, V lost 9 bases, and 15 bases had no gene match. Germline V gene data show CDR1 as LNHDA and CDR2 as SQIVND (reference sequence). CDR3 amino acids: CASSVVAAGGGEQFF. CDR3 sequence (DNA): TGTGCCAGCTCCGTTGTGGCAGCGGGAGGGGGGGAGCAGTTCTTC. Combining the CDR3 with reference TRBV19 and TRBJ2-1 gives the whole variable domain DGGITQSPKYLFRKEGQNVTLSCEQNLNHDAMYWYRQDPGQGLRLIYYSQIVNDFQKGDIAEGYSVSREKKESFPLTVTSAQKNPTAFYLCASSVVAAGGGEQFFGPGTRLTVL.

Ten or more counts support this clonotype. This chain links TRBV6-5 with TRBJ1-1, with TRBD1 as a possible D gene (5 bases). V lost 0 bases and J lost 0, with 11 bases in between. The CDR3 sequence is 16 residues long. In germline, CDR1 is MNHEY, CDR2 SVGAGI. The CDR3 DNA sequence: TGTGCCAGCAGTTACTCGGCGCAGGGCCTGAACACTGAAGCTTTCTTT. This translates into CASSYSAQGLNTEAFF.

V is TRBV20-1 and J is TRBJ2-7; D is unclear. The CDR3 totals 13 residues. V lost 3 bases and J 2 bases, leaving 11 bases between the germline ends. CDR1 DFQATT and CDR2 SNEGSKA come from the germline V gene (reference sequence). CDR3 in DNA: TGCAGTGCTAGTAAAACAGCCGCCTACGAGCAGTACTTC. It translates to CSASKTAAYEQYF.

This clonotype was found many times. The CDR3 does not close with the conserved phenylalanine or tryptophan, likely indicating a read error. The gene calls are TRBV7-8 and TRBJ2-7; D is undetermined. CDR1 and CDR2 (germline): SGHVS, FQNEAQ. This CDR3 contains 13 residues. V dropped 1 base and J dropped 2 bases, with 6 bases sitting between them. The CDR3, as DNA: TGTGCCAGCAGCTTAGTCGACACCTACGAGCAGTACTCC. Residues: CASSLVDTYEQYS.

This clonotype has ten or more counts. V is TRBV12-3 or TRBV12-4 and J is TRBJ2-3; TRBD1 aligns across 9 bases. The CDR3 is made up of 16 amino acids. V dropped 5 bases and J dropped 2; count of bases not matched to a gene: 8. Here the CDR3 reads CASSRQGGGATDTQYF. The CDR3 DNA follows: TGTGCCAGCAGTCGACAGGGGGGGGGTGCCACAGATACGCAGTATTTT.